This record looks at one T cell receptor beta chain sequence and its context. Produced via immunoSEQ multiplex PCR; TCRdb's table is partial and in-frame only. The sample has under 90,000 clones; about four fifths are singletons. This sample was taken from a study of T cell responses to AZD1222 COVID-19 vaccine. Deletions cut 5 bases from V and 6 bases from J, with 14 bases between. Germline lookup yields CDR1 SGHTA and CDR2 FQGNSA. The CDR3 covers 14 residues. The specimen comprised peripheral blood, sampled 28 days after the second AZD1222 dose. This clonotype originated in an adult who received the AZD1222 COVID-19 vaccine. The chain is built from TRBV7-2 and TRBJ1-5; D may be TRBD1 (6 bases). The CDR3 sequence is CASSQEGGGQPQHF. The CDR3 DNA sequence: TGTGCCAGCAGCCAGGAGGGGGGTGGTCAGCCCCAGCATTTT.